This record covers a single T cell receptor beta chain. No antigen is known for it. The data were obtained in a study of cytomegalovirus exposure and HLA in healthy donors. Notes on the study in general: It is likely that the observed cluster of highly shared sequence variants was a sequencing artifact. A later analysis linked a missense DCLRE1C variant to TCR beta V- and J-gene trimming.

This CDR3 comprises 16 residues. V was cut by 0 bases and J by 0 bases, with 10 bases left in between. Germline loops: CDR1 SGDLS, CDR2 YYNGEE. The PCR ran on 60 Vbeta and 13 Jbeta primers. In the original processing: Unique TCR beta chains numbered 80 million to 95 million in a later analysis, with about 11 million shared. TCRdb's table, derived via immunoSEQ multiplex PCR, lists solely in-frame clones and lacks some. That table supplies the V and J calls and clone size; D and trimming were determined from the DNA. The data contain 150,000 to 200,000 clones, around 82% of them seen just once; the ten biggest clones take up over 10%.

This TCR was sampled from a woman in her forties or fifties in good health and CMV-seropositive. The sequenced sample consisted of PBMCs. This chain links TRBV9 with TRBJ1-3; D gene uncertain. As DNA, the CDR3 is TGTGCCAGCAGCGTAGGGGCCGCGTACTCTGGAAACACCATATATTTT. Its translation: CASSVGAAYSGNTIYF.